These 32 T cell receptor beta chains came from one sample sequenced in a study of technical replicates of blood from a handful of donors. The table came from immunoSEQ multiplex PCR; TCRdb's copy has only in-frame clones and leaves some out. The data show 65,000 to 90,000 clones, with just under 95% seen just once and around 0.37% held by the top ten. The sequencing sample was made of T cells isolated from PBMCs. Source of these receptors: a human donor in good health.

The chain has TRBV29-1 and TRBJ2-1; weak D call: TRBD2 (6 bases). Between the trimmed V and J ends, which lost 1 base and 1 base, there was a span of 11 bases. CDR3 length: 15 residues. Germline assignment: CDR1 SQVTM and CDR2 ANQGSEA. This CDR3 reads CSVEGLANSYNEQFF. For the CDR3, the DNA is TGCAGCGTTGAAGGGCTAGCGAATTCCTACAATGAGCAGTTCTTC.

The chain employs TRBV5-6 and TRBJ1-4; 7 nucleotides align to TRBD1. This CDR3 spans 14 amino acids. V dropped 2 bases and J dropped 6; count of bases not matched to a gene: 4. The germline V gene encodes CDR1 SGHDT and CDR2 YYEEEE. CDR3 region: CASSFSTGYEKLFF. In DNA, the CDR3 is TGTGCCAGCAGCTTTTCGACAGGGTATGAAAAACTGTTTTTT.

This clone was detected only a few times. CDR3 nucleotide sequence: TGTGCCAGTAGAGCCGGGTCCAATCAGCCCCAGCATTTT. It yields the protein CASRAGSNQPQHF. This chain links TRBV28 with TRBJ1-5; D is uncertain. The CDR3 is made up of 13 amino acids. Trimming took 9 bases from V and 3 from J, leaving 12 bases between them. CDR1 is MDHEN and CDR2 is SYDVKM in the germline V gene.

The chain couples TRBV30 to TRBJ2-7; 11 bases fit TRBD2. Germline lookup yields CDR1 GTSNPN and CDR2 SVGIG (reference sequence). The CDR3 contains 16 residues. The V segment lost 4 bases and the J segment 4 bases; nucleotides outside the gene matches: 12. This CDR3 is CAWNLQGTSGRYEQYF. Written as DNA, the CDR3 is TGTGCCTGGAACCTCCAGGGTACTAGCGGGAGATACGAGCAGTACTTC.

The chain joins TRBV7-9 to TRBJ1-2; the D is unclear. The CDR3 has 15 residues. The V end lost 5 bases, the J end lost 4 bases, and 17 bases lay between the germline ends. CDR1 and CDR2 from the germline V gene are SEHNR and FQNEAQ (reference sequence). CDR3 in DNA: TGTGCCAGCAGCCTACAAGCGGTATCTTTCTATGGCTACACCTTC. Residues: CASSLQAVSFYGYTF. Full variable domain (missing parts from reference TRBV7-9 and TRBJ1-2): DTGVSQNPRHKITKRGQNVTFRCDPISEHNRLYWYRQTLGQGPEFLTYFQNEAQLEKSRLLSDRFSAERPKGSFSTLEIQRTEQGDSAMYLCASSLQAVSFYGYTFGSGTRLTVV.

This chain joins TRBV7-2 and TRBJ1-1; D uncertain. Germline V gene sequence: CDR1 SGHTA, CDR2 FQGNSA. V dropped 1 base and J dropped 6 bases, with 12 bases sitting between them. This CDR3 is 14 amino acids long. The CDR3 reads CASSLGLVAAEAFF. In DNA, the CDR3 is TGTGCCAGCAGCTTAGGGTTAGTTGCGGCTGAAGCTTTCTTT.

The V and J genes are TRBV6-5 and TRBJ2-4, with TRBD1 identical over 8 bases. V lost 3 bases, J lost 7 bases, and 5 bases stayed unmatched. The length of the CDR3 is 14 residues. The germline gives CDR1 MNHEY, CDR2 SVGAGI. In DNA form, the CDR3 reads TGTGCCAGCAGTTATAGAACAGGGGGGAACATTCAGTACTTC. Amino acid sequence: CASSYRTGGNIQYF.

CDR3 amino acids: CASSLVRDRGFEQYF. DNA for the CDR3: TGTGCCAGCAGTTTGGTCAGGGACAGGGGGTTCGAGCAGTACTTC. This chain uses TRBV27 with TRBJ2-7; TRBD1 matches at 11 bases. The CDR3 runs to 15 residues. V was pared by 3 bases and J by 6 bases, with 7 bases of the junction left unmatched. Germline loops: CDR1 MNHEY, CDR2 SMNVEV (reference sequence).

The genes are TRBV7-8 and TRBJ2-1; TRBD2 aligns across 7 bases. The CDR3 totals 16 residues. Germline V gives CDR1 SGHVS, CDR2 FQNEAQ. J gave up 9 bases and V 2 bases, and 13 bases lay outside the gene matches. The CDR3 region has the DNA TGTGCCAGCAGCTTATTAATGGCGGGAGAAGGTCTTGAGCAGTTCTTC. Its protein product is CASSLLMAGEGLEQFF. Based on the CDR3 plus reference TRBV7-8 and TRBJ2-1, the full variable domain is GAGVSQSPRYKVAKRGQDVALRCDPISGHVSLFWYQQALGQGPEFLTYFQNEAQLDKSGLPSDRFFAERPEGSVSTLKIQRTQQEDSAVYLCASSLLMAGEGLEQFFGPGTRLTVL.

There are a few counts of this clone. The V and J genes are TRBV30 and TRBJ1-1; D not certain. The length of the CDR3 is 18 residues. V lost 0 bases and J lost 1, with 21 bases in between. The germline CDR1 and CDR2 sequences are GTSNPN and SVGIG (reference sequence). CDR3 loop: CAWSVPRPRASGNTEAFF. CDR3 sequence (DNA): TGTGCCTGGAGTGTACCGCGGCCGAGGGCCTCGGGGAACACTGAAGCTTTCTTT. Together with reference TRBV30 and TRBJ1-1, the CDR3 gives the full variable domain: SQTIHQWPATLVQPVGSPLSLECTVEGTSNPNLYWYRQAAGRGLQLLFYSVGIGQISSEVPQNLSASRPQDRQFILSSKKLLLSDSGFYLCAWSVPRPRASGNTEAFFGQGTRLTVV.

This rearrangement joins TRBV4-1 to TRBJ2-7, with 9 bases identical to TRBD2. Germline CDR1 MGHRA, CDR2 YSYEKL. This CDR3 comprises 17 residues. J gave up 4 bases and V 0 bases, and 10 bases lay outside the gene matches. CDR3 nucleotide sequence: TGCGCCAGCAGCCAAGATCAAGTTAGCGGGAGAGGGTACGAGCAGTACTTC. Translation: CASSQDQVSGRGYEQYF.

V usage is TRBV19 and J usage is TRBJ2-5; TRBD2 agrees at 8 bases. Germline V gene lookup returns CDR1 LNHDA and CDR2 SQIVND (reference sequence). V shed 7 bases, J shed 5 bases, and the junction held 9 bases outside the gene matches. CDR3 size: 14 residues. CDR3 sequence reads: CASTKAGARETQYF. CDR3 in DNA: TGTGCCAGTACTAAAGCGGGAGCTCGGGAGACCCAGTACTTC.

V is TRBV9 and J is TRBJ1-1; D uncertain. This CDR3 is 14 amino acids long. Trimming removed 2 bases at V and 1 base at J, with 9 bases between. Germline V gives CDR1 SGDLS, CDR2 YYNGEE. The CDR3: CASSVAVQNTEAFF. The DNA of the CDR3 is TGTGCCAGCAGCGTGGCCGTACAGAACACTGAAGCTTTCTTT.

The chain combines TRBV30 with TRBJ1-4, with a tentative D call TRBD1 (6 bases). Trimming stripped 3 bases from V and 7 bases from J, with 12 bases between. The CDR3 length is 13 residues. The germline gives CDR1 GTSNPN, CDR2 SVGIG (reference sequence). CDR3 coding DNA: TGTGCCTGGAGCCCGGGACATGGTGAAAAACTGTTTTTT. Amino acids: CAWSPGHGEKLFF.

The rearrangement joins TRBV6-1 to TRBJ1-5, with 7 bases that match TRBD1. V lost 4 bases to trimming and J lost 5 bases; unmatched junction nucleotides: 11. The germline V gene encodes CDR1 MNHNS and CDR2 SASEGT. The CDR3 length is 16 residues. The CDR3 DNA reads as TGTGCCAGCAGTGGAGGACAGGTCCCTGCCGATCAGCCCCAGCATTTT. Protein product: CASSGGQVPADQPQHF.

The chain links TRBV6-4 to TRBJ2-7; 9 positions agree with TRBD1. This CDR3 region has 13 residues. V lost 2 bases, J lost 10 bases, and 6 bases stayed unmatched. Germline-derived CDR1 and CDR2 are MRHNA and SNTAGT. The CDR3 nucleotides read TGTGCCAGCAGTGACACAGGGGGCGGGAATCAGTACTTC. Protein: CASSDTGGGNQYF.

This chain connects TRBV19 to TRBJ2-5, with 8 bases that match TRBD1. There are 16 residues in the CDR3. Germline V gene data show CDR1 as LNHDA and CDR2 as SQIVND (reference sequence). J was trimmed by 2 bases and V by 8 bases; bases with no gene match: 13. CDR3 DNA: TGTGCCAGTCACGGGACAGGAGAAGGCATACAAGAGACCCAGTACTTC. The encoded protein is CASHGTGEGIQETQYF.

The J gene is TRBJ1-1, the V gene TRBV27, with TRBD1 identical over 9 bases. CDR3 size: 12 residues. Germline V gives CDR1 MNHEY, CDR2 SMNVEV (reference sequence). With 2 bases clipped from V and 9 bases from J, the junction kept 1 base outside the gene matches. The CDR3 nucleotides read TGTGCCAGCAGTTTACACAGGGGGCAAGCTTTCTTT. Amino acid sequence: CASSLHRGQAFF.

The chain is built from TRBV19 and TRBJ2-7; possibly TRBD1 for D (6 bases). Germline assignment: CDR1 LNHDA and CDR2 SQIVND (reference sequence). The CDR3 sequence is 17 residues long. Trimming took 5 bases from V and 1 from J, leaving 21 bases between them. In DNA form, the CDR3 reads TGTGCCAGTAGTTTACTCAGCAAACAGGGACGTTCCTACGAGCAGTACTTC. This encodes CASSLLSKQGRSYEQYF.

The count of this clone is one. This chain uses TRBV27 with TRBJ2-5, with 15 bases identical to TRBD2. This CDR3 has 20 amino acids. CDR1 and CDR2 from the germline V gene are MNHEY and SMNVEV (reference sequence). The trim removed 5 bases at V and 5 bases at J, leaving 18 bases unmatched. The DNA for the CDR3 is TGTGCCAGCAGTCTAAGCCCCCCAGGACTAGCGGGAGGGGGAGGGGAGACCCAGTACTTC. It yields the protein CASSLSPPGLAGGGGETQYF.

This chain uses TRBV4-3 with TRBJ2-5, with no clear D. Germline V lookup: CDR1 LGHNA, CDR2 YSLEER. The CDR3 spans 14 residues. V lost 0 bases and J 5 bases, leaving 10 bases between the germline ends. The CDR3 is CASSQEPGRETQYF. The DNA of the CDR3 is TGCGCCAGCAGCCAAGAGCCGGGTCGGGAGACCCAGTACTTC.

J is TRBJ1-2 and V is TRBV7-9; 7 nucleotides line up with TRBD1. CDR3 length: 15 amino acids. Germline V gives CDR1 SEHNR, CDR2 FQNEAQ (reference sequence). J was trimmed by 1 base and V by 5 bases; bases with no gene match: 7. This chain's CDR3 is CASSPGQVINYGYTF. CDR3 coding DNA: TGTGCCAGCAGCCCCGGACAGGTGATTAACTATGGCTACACCTTC.

The CDR3 protein is CASSYRRLEHQETQYF. CDR3 DNA sequence: TGTGCCAGCAGTTATAGGAGACTAGAGCACCAAGAGACCCAGTACTTC. The J gene is TRBJ2-5, the V gene TRBV7-9; maybe TRBD2 (6 bases). V was trimmed by 6 bases and J by 0 bases, leaving 17 bases between them. CDR1 is SEHNR, CDR2 FQNEAQ, per germline (reference sequence). The CDR3 covers 16 residues.

V gene TRBV4-1 combines with J gene TRBJ2-3; D is perhaps TRBD2 (6 bases). The germline V gene has CDR1 MGHRA and CDR2 YSYEKL. Trimming left V 0 bases short and J 2 bases short, with 15 bases between. The CDR3 sequence is 17 residues long. CDR3 sequence: CASSQEIVAEYTDTQYF. The DNA for the CDR3 is TGCGCCAGCAGCCAAGAGATCGTAGCGGAGTACACAGATACGCAGTATTTT.

The chain couples TRBV18 to TRBJ2-7; the D is unclear. Trimming shortened V by 3 bases and J by 0 bases, and 12 bases separated the two germline ends. Germline CDR1 KGHSH, CDR2 LQKENI. This CDR3 spans 15 amino acids. The DNA of the CDR3 is TGTGCCAGCTCACCTGGGCAGACAACCTCCTACGAGCAGTACTTC. As protein: CASSPGQTTSYEQYF.

The rearrangement links TRBV10-2 to TRBJ2-3; 7 nucleotides line up with TRBD2. V shed 10 bases and J 6 bases; nucleotides not matched to a gene: 25. This CDR3 has 18 amino acids. The germline gives CDR1 WSHSY, CDR2 SAAADI. For the CDR3, the DNA is TGCGCCATCCGGGTACTAGCGCATATCCACCCACTCAACGATACGCAGTATTTT. Amino acids: CAIRVLAHIHPLNDTQYF.

CDR3 amino acids: CASSYEASYQPQHF. DNA of the CDR3: TGTGCCAGCAGTTACGAAGCATCCTATCAGCCCCAGCATTTT. The rearrangement joins TRBV6-6 to TRBJ1-5; no clear D gene. CDR3 length: 14 amino acids. Deletions cut 2 bases from V and 5 bases from J, with 10 bases between. CDR1 is MNHNY and CDR2 is SVGAGI in the germline V gene (reference sequence).

The chain links TRBV11-3 to TRBJ1-3, with D perhaps matching TRBD1 (5 bases). Germline V lookup: CDR1 SGHNT, CDR2 YENEEA. Trimming left V 6 bases short and J 0 bases short, with 12 bases between. The CDR3 sequence is 15 residues long. The CDR3 sequence: CASRSAGGSGNTIYF. CDR3 nucleotide sequence: TGTGCCAGCAGATCAGCCGGGGGCTCTGGAAACACCATATATTTT.

The rearrangement joins TRBV30 to TRBJ2-3, with 11 bases matching TRBD2. The CDR3 contains 15 residues. Germline values: CDR1 GTSNPN, CDR2 SVGIG (reference sequence). V trimming: 2 bases; J trimming: 3 bases; junction bases outside the gene matches: 4. Here the CDR3 DNA reads TGTGCCTGGAGTCTAGCGGGAGGTTCTACAGATACGCAGTATTTT. Amino acids: CAWSLAGGSTDTQYF.

The chain couples TRBV7-9 to TRBJ2-7; the D gene is possibly TRBD1 (5 bases). Trimming removed 0 bases at V and 2 bases at J, with 20 bases between. This CDR3 spans 18 amino acids. From germline, CDR1 is SEHNR and CDR2 FQNEAQ (reference sequence). The CDR3 reads CASSLASFTDTKAYEQYF. CDR3 DNA: TGTGCCAGCAGCTTAGCCTCCTTCACGGACACTAAGGCCTACGAGCAGTACTTC.

The J gene is TRBJ1-1, the V gene TRBV4-3, with D maybe TRBD1 (5 bases). The germline V gene has CDR1 LGHNA and CDR2 YSLEER. There are 15 residues in the CDR3. Trimming left V 0 bases short and J 4 bases short, with 12 bases between. CDR3 protein: CASSQDIRGGTEAFF. In DNA, the CDR3 is TGCGCCAGCAGCCAAGATATACGGGGGGGCACTGAAGCTTTCTTT.

J is TRBJ2-7 and V is TRBV7-9; D is unclear. V was cut by 4 bases and J by 2 bases, with 15 bases left in between. The length of the CDR3 is 15 residues. The germline CDR1 and CDR2 sequences are SEHNR and FQNEAQ (reference sequence). Here the CDR3 reads CASSSGFTNPYEQYF. The CDR3 nucleotides read TGTGCCAGCAGCTCCGGATTTACTAACCCCTACGAGCAGTACTTC. Variable domain in full (rest from reference TRBV7-9 and TRBJ2-7): DTGVSQNPRHKITKRGQNVTFRCDPISEHNRLYWYRQTLGQGPEFLTYFQNEAQLEKSRLLSDRFSAERPKGSFSTLEIQRTEQGDSAMYLCASSSGFTNPYEQYFGPGTRLTVT.